There are many counts of the clone carrying this TCR beta chain. Its specificity is unknown. This sample is part of a study of identical twins. General study results and limits: Twin sharing of out-of-frame TCR alpha was underestimated by models in monozygotic pairs. Insertion counts were lower in abundant cord blood beta clonotypes, a trend that memory repertoires did not show.

TCRdb redid the calling of the 5' RACE reads with MiXCR, one entry per CDR3 protein. The data hold roughly 1.6 million distinct CDR3 sequences, with about 32% observed a single time. The V and J ends lost 1 base and 7 bases, in that order; junction bases with no gene match: 8. The CDR3 is 16 residues long. Germline V CDR1 and CDR2: SGHRS, YFSETQ. The rearrangement uses TRBV5-1 and TRBJ2-1; 10 bases agree with TRBD2. Sequenced sample: cord blood. The receptor was isolated from a newborn girl in good health. CDR3 in amino acids: CASSLRLAGVWNEQFF. For the CDR3, the DNA is TGCGCCAGCAGCTTGCGGCTAGCGGGAGTTTGGAATGAGCAGTTCTTC.